Each of the 27 T cell receptor beta chains below was sequenced from the same sample in a study of OX40 agonist ivuxolimab in advanced cancers. Measured with immunoSEQ multiplex PCR; TCRdb has only the in-frame clones, and not every one. The sample carries around 33,000 clones, roughly 85% recorded once. The sample here was CD4+ or CD8+ T cells sorted from blood, taken in a trial of the OX40 agonist ivuxolimab. The receptors come from an adult with an advanced solid tumor such as melanoma, head and neck, liver or kidney cancer.

This clone was counted a single time. The gene calls are TRBV6-1 and TRBJ1-1, with a tentative D call TRBD1 (5 bases). Germline CDR1 MNHNS, CDR2 SASEGT. Trimming left V 3 bases short and J 4 bases short, with 9 bases between. The CDR3 is made up of 13 amino acids. The CDR3 is CASSDSGFTEAFF. CDR3 bases: TGTGCCAGCAGTGATTCAGGGTTCACTGAAGCTTTCTTT.

The V gene is TRBV7-2, the J gene TRBJ2-1; 12 bases fit TRBD1. The CDR3 consists of 15 residues. Unmatched junction bases numbered 7, after V lost 4 bases and J lost 9 bases. Germline V gene data show CDR1 as SGHTA and CDR2 as FQGNSA. DNA of the CDR3: TGTGCCAGCAGCTCCGGGACAGGGGGCTCTGGTGAGCAGTTCTTC. Amino acid sequence: CASSSGTGGSGEQFF.

J is TRBJ1-5 and V is TRBV27; D gene ambiguous. Per the germline V gene, CDR1 is MNHEY and CDR2 is SMNVEV (reference sequence). With 5 bases removed from V and 5 bases from J, the gap between germline ends came to 4 bases. CDR3 length: 11 residues. The CDR3 nucleotides are TGTGCCAGCAGTCAGTATCAGCCCCAGCATTTT. Its protein is CASSQYQPQHF.

V usage is TRBV5-5 and J usage is TRBJ2-7; D uncertain. The CDR3 has 14 residues. CDR1 is SGHKS and CDR2 is YYEKEE in the germline V gene (reference sequence). The V end lost 4 bases, the J end lost 3 bases, and 14 bases lay between the germline ends. The CDR3 loop is CASSRQLEIYEQYF. DNA for the CDR3: TGTGCCAGCAGCCGGCAGTTAGAAATCTACGAGCAGTACTTC.

V usage is TRBV6-6 and J usage is TRBJ2-7, with TRBD1 matching over 7 bases. The CDR3 is 15 amino acids. Germline CDR1 and CDR2: MNHNY and SVGAGI (reference sequence). V was pared by 2 bases and J by 2 bases, with 6 bases of the junction left unmatched. CDR3 sequence: CASSYRGPLTYEQYF. The CDR3 DNA is TGTGCCAGCAGTTACAGGGGGCCTTTAACCTACGAGCAGTACTTC.

This rearrangement joins TRBV28 to TRBJ1-2, with D maybe TRBD1 (5 bases). This CDR3 is 15 amino acids long. V dropped 5 bases and J dropped 4 bases, with 17 bases sitting between them. Germline CDR1 MDHEN, CDR2 SYDVKM. The DNA of the CDR3 is TGTGCCAGCAGTCCGCCAGGGTCCCTTAGCTATGGCTACACCTTC. It encodes CASSPPGSLSYGYTF.

This rearrangement joins TRBV28 to TRBJ2-1; 14 bases fit TRBD2. Germline trimming cut 4 bases from V and 1 base from J; bases unmatched to any gene: 9. The CDR3 covers 19 residues. From germline, CDR1 is MDHEN and CDR2 SYDVKM. The CDR3 here is CASSSSGTSGGGSYNEQFF. The CDR3 nucleotides are TGTGCCAGCAGTTCCTCCGGGACTAGCGGGGGAGGGTCCTACAATGAGCAGTTCTTC. Combining the CDR3 with reference TRBV28 and TRBJ2-1 gives the whole variable domain DVKVTQSSRYLVKRTGEKVFLECVQDMDHENMFWYRQDPGLGLRLIYFSYDVKMKEKGDIPEGYSVSREKKERFSLILESASTNQTSMYLCASSSSGTSGGGSYNEQFFGPGTRLTVL.

The chain couples TRBV7-2 to TRBJ2-7, with 13 bases fitting TRBD2. The V and J ends lost 5 bases and 7 bases, in that order; junction bases with no gene match: 5. The germline gives CDR1 SGHTA, CDR2 FQGNSA. The CDR3 is 14 amino acids. The CDR3 reads CASSPTSGGWEQYF. The CDR3 bases are TGTGCCAGCAGCCCGACTAGCGGGGGGTGGGAGCAGTACTTC.

The genes are TRBV5-4 and TRBJ1-2; TRBD1 aligns across 9 bases. Germline lookup yields CDR1 SGHNT and CDR2 YYREEE (reference sequence). The CDR3 consists of 15 residues. V trimming: 2 bases; J trimming: 6 bases; junction bases outside the gene matches: 8. Written as DNA, the CDR3 is TGTGCCAGCAGCTTTGACGGACAGGGGACGAATGGCTACACCTTC. Protein sequence: CASSFDGQGTNGYTF.

The J gene is TRBJ1-5, the V gene TRBV6-6; TRBD1 might be the D (6 bases). Trimming cost V 0 bases and J 7 bases, with 16 bases left between them. Per the germline V gene, CDR1 is MNHNY and CDR2 is SVGAGI (reference sequence). The CDR3 has 16 residues. The CDR3 sequence is CASSYSRGGANQPQHF. CDR3 sequence (DNA): TGTGCCAGCAGTTACTCCAGGGGAGGGGCGAACCAGCCCCAGCATTTT.

This clone was seen a handful of times. V gene TRBV15 combines with J gene TRBJ1-2; 11 positions match TRBD1. The CDR3 covers 16 residues. From germline, CDR1 is LNHNV and CDR2 YYDKDF (reference sequence). The V segment lost 5 bases and the J segment 4 bases; nucleotides outside the gene matches: 9. The CDR3 here is CATSLGQGGFGYGYTF. CDR3 bases: TGTGCCACCAGCTTGGGACAGGGGGGGTTTGGCTATGGCTACACCTTC.

This clone has only one observation. The genes are TRBV6-6 and TRBJ2-7, with D perhaps matching TRBD1 or TRBD2 (5 bases each). The CDR3 runs to 15 residues. In germline, CDR1 is MNHNY, CDR2 SVGAGI (reference sequence). V shed 4 bases and J shed 3 bases, with 16 bases lying between them. In DNA, the CDR3 is TGTGCCAGCAGTTCCGAGGGGATGCTGAACTACGAGCAGTACTTC. Its translation: CASSSEGMLNYEQYF.

The V and J genes are TRBV2 and TRBJ1-3, with D maybe TRBD1 (5 bases). The V gene lost 4 bases and the J gene lost 4 bases, with 8 bases spanning the gap. This CDR3 is 13 amino acids long. The germline CDR1 and CDR2 sequences are SNHLY and FYNNEI. The CDR3: CASSGTMGNTIYF. CDR3 coding DNA: TGTGCCAGCAGTGGGACAATGGGAAACACCATATATTTT.

This clone was recorded a few times. The rearrangement links TRBV6-9 to TRBJ2-7, with 11 bases matching TRBD2. Germline V gene data show CDR1 as MNHGY and CDR2 as SVAAGI. The CDR3 runs to 16 residues. J gave up 3 bases and V 5 bases, and 9 bases lay outside the gene matches. The CDR3 DNA is TGTGCCAGCAGTCTAACTTCCGGGACTAGCGGCTACGAGCAGTACTTC. It yields the protein CASSLTSGTSGYEQYF.

In its sample, this clone was seen once. The chain links TRBV6-1 to TRBJ2-5, with TRBD2 matching over 9 bases. The germline V gene has CDR1 MNHNS and CDR2 SASEGT. The CDR3 length is 18 residues. The V gene end was trimmed by 1 base and the J gene end by 4 bases; junction bases not matched to a gene: 13. DNA for the CDR3: TGTGCCAGCAGTGAAGAGGGTAGCGGGAGCCGGCTGAGAGAGACCCAGTACTTC. Translated, it gives CASSEEGSGSRLRETQYF.

The chain carries TRBV11-2 and TRBJ1-6; D possibly corresponds to TRBD1 (5 bases). The CDR3 runs to 16 residues. Looked up from germline, CDR1 is SGHAT and CDR2 is FQNNGV. V dropped 5 bases and J dropped 0 bases, with 11 bases sitting between them. Here the CDR3 reads CASSPRGDSYNSPLHF. CDR3 in DNA: TGTGCCAGCAGCCCCCGGGGGGACTCCTATAATTCACCCCTCCACTTT.

The chain has TRBV6-5 and TRBJ1-1; 8 bases are a match to TRBD1. Unmatched junction bases numbered 10, after V lost 10 bases and J lost 9 bases. CDR3 length equals 12 residues. CDR1 MNHEY and CDR2 SVGAGI come from the germline V gene. CDR3 amino acids: CATRPNRGKAFF. CDR3 DNA: TGTGCCACCCGACCGAACAGGGGGAAAGCTTTCTTT.

This chain connects TRBV9 to TRBJ1-2; D is perhaps TRBD1 (5 bases). Germline CDR1 reads SGDLS; CDR2 reads YYNGEE. This CDR3 contains 12 residues. Deletions cut 3 bases from V and 4 bases from J, with 7 bases between. CDR3 residues: CASSGTIYGYTF. The CDR3 nucleotides are TGTGCCAGCAGCGGGACAATCTATGGCTACACCTTC.

The rearrangement uses TRBV28 and TRBJ1-3, with D uncertain. CDR1 is MDHEN and CDR2 is SYDVKM in the germline V gene. The CDR3 has 13 amino acids. Deletions cut 6 bases from V and 4 bases from J, with 10 bases between. The CDR3: CASSLSAGNTIYF. The CDR3 coding sequence is TGTGCCAGCAGCCTCTCTGCCGGAAACACCATATATTTT.

This chain links TRBV6-5 with TRBJ1-1; no firm D call. There are 14 residues in the CDR3. Between the trimmed V and J ends, which lost 6 bases and 1 base, there was a span of 12 bases. Germline-derived CDR1 and CDR2 are MNHEY and SVGAGI. The CDR3 DNA reads TGTGCCAGCAGGAGAGATGGGCGGAACACTGAAGCTTTCTTT. Translation: CASRRDGRNTEAFF.

The genes are TRBV7-2 and TRBJ2-3; 10 bases are a match to TRBD1. The CDR3 sequence is 16 residues long. Germline V gene data show CDR1 as SGHTA and CDR2 as FQGNSA. V was pared by 5 bases and J by 0 bases, with 5 bases of the junction left unmatched. The DNA for the CDR3 is TGTGCCAGCAGCCGCGGGACAGGGGCTAGCACAGATACGCAGTATTTT. Amino acid sequence: CASSRGTGASTDTQYF.

CDR3 region: CASSSDLGPYEQYF. Here the CDR3 DNA reads TGTGCCAGCAGCTCGGACCTAGGTCCCTACGAGCAGTACTTC. The genes are TRBV7-8 and TRBJ2-7, with D uncertain. Per the germline V gene, CDR1 is SGHVS and CDR2 is FQNEAQ. The CDR3 is 14 amino acids. Deletions cut 4 bases from V and 2 bases from J, with 12 bases between.

This chain connects TRBV5-1 to TRBJ2-1; no clear D. V shed 2 bases and J shed 2 bases, with 8 bases lying between them. Germline CDR1 reads SGHRS; CDR2 reads YFSETQ. This CDR3 is built from 14 residues. This chain's CDR3 is CASSLRDPYNEQFF. CDR3 nucleotide sequence: TGCGCCAGCAGCTTACGCGACCCCTACAATGAGCAGTTCTTC.

V is TRBV27 and J is TRBJ2-1; D is perhaps TRBD1 (6 bases). The V and J ends lost 9 bases and 6 bases respectively, with 21 bases between them. CDR1 is MNHEY and CDR2 is SMNVEV in the germline V gene (reference sequence). There are 15 residues in the CDR3. CDR3 nucleotides: TGTGCCAGTTCTTTAACCGGACAGAATTTCAATGAGCAGTTCTTC. Its translation is CASSLTGQNFNEQFF.

The CDR3 DNA reads as TGTGCCAGCAGCTATCCATCCCGCCCAGACTACGAGCAGTACTTC. Protein sequence: CASSYPSRPDYEQYF. The rearrangement links TRBV7-3 to TRBJ2-7; D gene ambiguous. Germline CDR1 and CDR2: SGHTA and FQGTGA. Trimming stripped 4 bases from V and 3 bases from J, with 16 bases between. This CDR3 has 15 residues.

The V call is TRBV10-3, the J call TRBJ1-2; D not certain. Deletions cut 1 base from V and 2 bases from J, with 23 bases between. Germline values: CDR1 ENHRY, CDR2 SYGVKD. This CDR3 has 19 residues. The CDR3 sequence is CAISEYDIRLVRQNYGYTF. CDR3 nucleotide sequence: TGTGCCATCAGTGAGTACGATATCCGGTTGGTCCGGCAGAACTATGGCTACACCTTC.

This chain uses TRBV12-5 with TRBJ2-3; D is tentatively TRBD1 or TRBD2 (5 bases each). Trimming removed 8 bases at V and 4 bases at J, with 16 bases between. The CDR3 is 14 residues long. Germline CDR1 reads LGHNT; CDR2 reads FRNRAP. In nucleotides, the CDR3 is TGTGCTAGTTTCAAGGCAGGGACCGCAGATACGCAGTATTTT. This codes for CASFKAGTADTQYF. Drawing the rest from reference TRBV12-5 and TRBJ2-3, the complete variable domain is DARVTQTPRHKVTEMGQEVTMRCQPILGHNTVFWYRQTMMQGLELLAYFRNRAPLDDSGMPKDRFSAEMPDATLATLKIQPSEPRDSAVYFCASFKAGTADTQYFGPGTRLTVL.